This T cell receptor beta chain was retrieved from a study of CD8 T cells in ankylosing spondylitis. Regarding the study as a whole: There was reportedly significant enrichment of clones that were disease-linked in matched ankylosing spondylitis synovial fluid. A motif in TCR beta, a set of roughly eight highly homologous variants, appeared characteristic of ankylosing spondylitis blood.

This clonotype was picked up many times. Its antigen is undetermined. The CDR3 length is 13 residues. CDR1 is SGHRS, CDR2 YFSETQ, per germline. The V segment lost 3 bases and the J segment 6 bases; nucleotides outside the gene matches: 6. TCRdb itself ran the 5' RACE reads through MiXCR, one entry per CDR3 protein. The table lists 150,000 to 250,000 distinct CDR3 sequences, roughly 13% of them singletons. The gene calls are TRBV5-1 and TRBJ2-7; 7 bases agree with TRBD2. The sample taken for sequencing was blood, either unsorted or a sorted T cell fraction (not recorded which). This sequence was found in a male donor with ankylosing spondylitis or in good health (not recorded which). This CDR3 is CASSCGSPCEQYF. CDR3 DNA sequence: TGCGCCAGCAGCTGCGGGAGTCCGTGCGAGCAGTACTTC.